This TCR beta chain was profiled in a study of blood T cell repertoires in COVID-19. Study in general: Researchers got acute and convalescent COVID-19 samples from the United States, Italy and Spain.

This clone was recorded once. Sequenced by immunoSEQ multiplex PCR; TCRdb stores in-frame clones only, minus some. The repertoire holds about 140,000 clones, roughly 80% seen once, with around 4% in the top ten. Germline V lookup: CDR1 SGHRS, CDR2 YFSETQ. V lost 4 bases and J 9 bases, leaving 14 bases between the germline ends. CDR3 length: 13 amino acids. The rearrangement uses TRBV5-1 and TRBJ1-5; no definite D call. The sequence was obtained from a woman aged 55-70 years with acute or convalescent COVID-19. Sequences were obtained from peripheral blood. Written as DNA, the CDR3 is TGCGCCAGCAGCCGCCCAACCGTGCGGCCCCAGCATTTT. Translating it yields CASSRPTVRPQHF.